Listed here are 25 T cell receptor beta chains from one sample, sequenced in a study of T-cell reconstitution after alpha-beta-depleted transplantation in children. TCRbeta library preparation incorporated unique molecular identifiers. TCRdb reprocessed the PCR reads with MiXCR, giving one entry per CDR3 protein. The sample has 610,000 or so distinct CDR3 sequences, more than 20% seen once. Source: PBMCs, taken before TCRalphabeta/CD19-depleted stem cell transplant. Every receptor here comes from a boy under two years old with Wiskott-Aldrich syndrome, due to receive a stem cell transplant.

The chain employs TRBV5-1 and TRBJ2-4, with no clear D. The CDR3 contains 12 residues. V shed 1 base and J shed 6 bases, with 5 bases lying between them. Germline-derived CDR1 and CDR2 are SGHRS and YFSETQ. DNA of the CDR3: TGCGCCAGCAGCTTGCTGGGAAACATTCAGTACTTC. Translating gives CASSLLGNIQYF.

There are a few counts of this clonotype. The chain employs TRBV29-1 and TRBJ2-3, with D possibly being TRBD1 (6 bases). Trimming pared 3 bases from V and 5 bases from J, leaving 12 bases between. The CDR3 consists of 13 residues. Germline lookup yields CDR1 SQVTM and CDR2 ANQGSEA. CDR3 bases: TGCAGCGTTGACGGGCAGGGGAAAGATACGCAGTATTTT. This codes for CSVDGQGKDTQYF.

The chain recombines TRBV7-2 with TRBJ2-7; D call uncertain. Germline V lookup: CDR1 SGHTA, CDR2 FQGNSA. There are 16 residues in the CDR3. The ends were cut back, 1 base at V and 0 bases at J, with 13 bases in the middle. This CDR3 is CASSLGPASYSYEQYF. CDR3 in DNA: TGTGCCAGCAGCTTAGGTCCGGCAAGCTACTCCTACGAGCAGTACTTC.

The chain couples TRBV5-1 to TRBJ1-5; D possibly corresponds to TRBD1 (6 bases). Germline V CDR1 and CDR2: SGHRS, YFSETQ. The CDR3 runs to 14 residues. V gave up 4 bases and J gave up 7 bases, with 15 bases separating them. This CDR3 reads CASSPPRGDQPQHF. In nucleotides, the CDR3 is TGCGCCAGCAGCCCCCCTAGGGGGGACCAGCCCCAGCATTTT. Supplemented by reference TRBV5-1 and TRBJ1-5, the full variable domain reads KAGVTQTPRYLIKTRGQQVTLSCSPISGHRSVSWYQQTPGQGLQFLFEYFSETQRNKGNFPGRFSGRQFSNSRSEMNVSTLELGDSALYLCASSPPRGDQPQHFGDGTRLSIL.

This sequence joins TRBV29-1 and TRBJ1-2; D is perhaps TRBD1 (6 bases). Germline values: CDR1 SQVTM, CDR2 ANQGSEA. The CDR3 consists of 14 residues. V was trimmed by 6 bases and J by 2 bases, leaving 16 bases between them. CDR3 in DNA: TGCAGCGTCGCACAGGGAAATCTCAACTATGGCTACACCTTC. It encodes CSVAQGNLNYGYTF. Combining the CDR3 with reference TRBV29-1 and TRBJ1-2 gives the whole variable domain SAVISQKPSRDICQRGTSLTIQCQVDSQVTMMFWYRQQPGQSLTLIATANQGSEATYESGFVIDKFPISRPNLTFSTLTVSNMSPEDSSIYLCSVAQGNLNYGYTFGSGTRLTVV.

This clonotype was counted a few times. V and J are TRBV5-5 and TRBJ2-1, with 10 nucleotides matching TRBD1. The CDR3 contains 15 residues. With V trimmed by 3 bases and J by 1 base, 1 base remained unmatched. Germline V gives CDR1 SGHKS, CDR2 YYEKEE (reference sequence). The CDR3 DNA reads TGTGCCAGCAGCTGGACAGGGGGGTCCTACAATGAGCAGTTCTTC. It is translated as CASSWTGGSYNEQFF.

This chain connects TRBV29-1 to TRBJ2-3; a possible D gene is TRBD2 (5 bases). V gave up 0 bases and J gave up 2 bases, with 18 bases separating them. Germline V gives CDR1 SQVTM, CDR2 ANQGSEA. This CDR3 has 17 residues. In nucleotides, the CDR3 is TGCAGCGTTGAAGAAGTAGTTTCGGGATATTACACAGATACGCAGTATTTT. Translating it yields CSVEEVVSGYYTDTQYF.

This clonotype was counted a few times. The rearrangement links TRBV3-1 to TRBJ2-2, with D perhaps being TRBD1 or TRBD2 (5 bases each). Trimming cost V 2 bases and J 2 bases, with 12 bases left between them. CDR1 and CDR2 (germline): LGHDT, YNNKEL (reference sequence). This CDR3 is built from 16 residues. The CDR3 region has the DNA TGTGCCAGCAGCCAATTGTCCGGGGCTAACACCGGGGAGCTGTTTTTT. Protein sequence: CASSQLSGANTGELFF.

The CDR3 DNA sequence: TGCGCCAGCAGCTCGGGAGAAGTCCTATACGAGCAGTACTTC. Translation: CASSSGEVLYEQYF. The V call is TRBV5-1, the J call TRBJ2-7; tentative D call: TRBD2 (6 bases). Between the trimmed V and J ends, which lost 3 bases and 4 bases, there was a span of 14 bases. This CDR3 is 14 amino acids long. CDR1 and CDR2 from the germline V gene are SGHRS and YFSETQ.

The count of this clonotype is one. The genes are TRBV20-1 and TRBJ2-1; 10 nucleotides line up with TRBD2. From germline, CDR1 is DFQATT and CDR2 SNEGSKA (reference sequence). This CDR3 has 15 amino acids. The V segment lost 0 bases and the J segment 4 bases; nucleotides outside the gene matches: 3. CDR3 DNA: TGCAGTGCTAGAGACGGTAGCGGGAGGTACAATGAGCAGTTCTTC. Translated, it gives CSARDGSGRYNEQFF.

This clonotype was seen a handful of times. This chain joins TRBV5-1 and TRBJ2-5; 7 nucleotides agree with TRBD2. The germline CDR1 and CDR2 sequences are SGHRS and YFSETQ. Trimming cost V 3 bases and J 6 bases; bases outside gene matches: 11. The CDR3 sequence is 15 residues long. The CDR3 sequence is CASSSEAGDTKTQYF. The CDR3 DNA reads TGCGCCAGCAGCTCCGAGGCGGGAGATACAAAGACCCAGTACTTC. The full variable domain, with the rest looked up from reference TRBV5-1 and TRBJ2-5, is KAGVTQTPRYLIKTRGQQVTLSCSPISGHRSVSWYQQTPGQGLQFLFEYFSETQRNKGNFPGRFSGRQFSNSRSEMNVSTLELGDSALYLCASSSEAGDTKTQYFGPGTRLLVL.

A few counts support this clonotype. CDR3 sequence reads: CASRETGSSPLHF. CDR3 in DNA: TGTGCCAGCAGAGAGACAGGGTCCTCACCCCTCCACTTT. This chain connects TRBV6-6 to TRBJ1-6; TRBD1 matches 7 bases. Unmatched junction bases numbered 6, after V lost 6 bases and J lost 10 bases. Germline V gene data show CDR1 as MNHNY and CDR2 as SVGAGI (reference sequence). The CDR3 runs to 13 residues.

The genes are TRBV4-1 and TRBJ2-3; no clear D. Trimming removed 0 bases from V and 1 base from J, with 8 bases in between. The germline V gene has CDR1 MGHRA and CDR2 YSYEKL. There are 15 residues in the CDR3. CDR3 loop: CASSQDRKRTDTQYF. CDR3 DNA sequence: TGCGCCAGCAGCCAAGATAGGAAACGCACAGATACGCAGTATTTT.

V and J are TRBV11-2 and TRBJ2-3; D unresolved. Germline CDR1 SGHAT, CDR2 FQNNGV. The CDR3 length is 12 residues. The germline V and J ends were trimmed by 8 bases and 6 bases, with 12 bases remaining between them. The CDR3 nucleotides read TGTGCCAGCGGCGCTAGGGATGATACGCAGTATTTT. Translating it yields CASGARDDTQYF. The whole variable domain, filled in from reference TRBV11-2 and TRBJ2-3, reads EAGVAQSPRYKIIEKRQSVAFWCNPISGHATLYWYQQILGQGPKLLIQFQNNGVVDDSQLPKDRFSAERLKGVDSTLKIQPAKLEDSAVYLCASGARDDTQYFGPGTRLTVL.

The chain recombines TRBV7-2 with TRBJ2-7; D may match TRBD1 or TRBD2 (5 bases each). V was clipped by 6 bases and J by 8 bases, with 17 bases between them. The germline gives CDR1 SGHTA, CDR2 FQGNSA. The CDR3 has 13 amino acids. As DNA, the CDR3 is TGTGCCAGCAGGCCTGGGACGGAGATTAAGCAGTACTTC. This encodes CASRPGTEIKQYF.

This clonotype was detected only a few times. The CDR3 bases are TGTGCCTGGGATACAGGGGCTGAGCAGTTCTTC. Protein sequence: CAWDTGAEQFF. The V gene is TRBV30, the J gene TRBJ2-1, with TRBD1 matching 7 bases. Trimming took 5 bases from V and 9 from J; bases not matched to a gene: 4. Germline lookup yields CDR1 GTSNPN and CDR2 SVGIG (reference sequence). The CDR3 spans 11 residues.

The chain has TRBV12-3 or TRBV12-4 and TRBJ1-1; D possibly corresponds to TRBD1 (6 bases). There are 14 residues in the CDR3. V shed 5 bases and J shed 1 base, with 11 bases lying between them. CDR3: CASSRTVQNTEAFF. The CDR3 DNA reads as TGTGCCAGCAGTCGGACAGTCCAGAACACTGAAGCTTTCTTT.

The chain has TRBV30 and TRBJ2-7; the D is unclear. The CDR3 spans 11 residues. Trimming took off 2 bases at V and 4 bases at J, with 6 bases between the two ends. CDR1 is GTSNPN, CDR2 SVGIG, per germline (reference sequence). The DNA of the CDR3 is TGTGCCTGGAGTTTTACATACGAGCAGTACTTC. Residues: CAWSFTYEQYF.

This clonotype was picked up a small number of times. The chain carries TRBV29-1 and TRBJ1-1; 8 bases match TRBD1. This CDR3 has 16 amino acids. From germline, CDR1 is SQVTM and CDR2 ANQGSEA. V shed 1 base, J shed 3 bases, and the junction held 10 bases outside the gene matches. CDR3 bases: TGCAGCGTTGAAGGGACAGGGAGACCTGTGGACACTGAAGCTTTCTTT. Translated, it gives CSVEGTGRPVDTEAFF.

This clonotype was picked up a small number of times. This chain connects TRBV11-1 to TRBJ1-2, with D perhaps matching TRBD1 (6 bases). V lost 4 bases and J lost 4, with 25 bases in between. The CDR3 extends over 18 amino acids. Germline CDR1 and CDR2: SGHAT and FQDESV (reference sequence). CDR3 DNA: TGTGCCAGCAGCTCCCCCGGGGTTAGGGGTCGGACAGTCTATGGCTACACCTTC. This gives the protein CASSSPGVRGRTVYGYTF.

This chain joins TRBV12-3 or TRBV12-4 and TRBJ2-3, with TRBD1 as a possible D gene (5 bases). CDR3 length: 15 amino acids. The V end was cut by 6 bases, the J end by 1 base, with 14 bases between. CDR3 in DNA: TGTGCCAGCAGGCAATGGGGCCACCGCACAGATACGCAGTATTTT. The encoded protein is CASRQWGHRTDTQYF.

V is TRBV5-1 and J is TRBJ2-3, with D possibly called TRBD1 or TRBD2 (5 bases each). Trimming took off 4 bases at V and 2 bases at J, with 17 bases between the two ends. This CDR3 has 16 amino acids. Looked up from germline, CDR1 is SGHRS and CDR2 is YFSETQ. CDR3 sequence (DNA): TGCGCCAGCAGCCGCGAACCGGGACGGGTCACAGATACGCAGTATTTT. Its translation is CASSREPGRVTDTQYF.

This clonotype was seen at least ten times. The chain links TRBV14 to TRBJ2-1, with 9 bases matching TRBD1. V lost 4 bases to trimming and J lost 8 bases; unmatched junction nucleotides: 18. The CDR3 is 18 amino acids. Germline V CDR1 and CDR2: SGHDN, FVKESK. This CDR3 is CASSPGTGYRLLFDEQFF. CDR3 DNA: TGTGCCAGCAGCCCCGGGACAGGGTACCGGCTACTTTTCGATGAGCAGTTCTTC.

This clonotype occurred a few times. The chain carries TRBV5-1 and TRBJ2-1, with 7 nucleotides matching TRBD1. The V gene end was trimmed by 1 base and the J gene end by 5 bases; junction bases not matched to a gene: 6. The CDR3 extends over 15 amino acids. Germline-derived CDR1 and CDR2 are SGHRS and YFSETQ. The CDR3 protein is CASSLNRGPHNEQFF. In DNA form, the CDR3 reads TGCGCCAGCAGCTTGAACAGGGGTCCCCACAATGAGCAGTTCTTC.

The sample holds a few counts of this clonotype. Here the CDR3 DNA reads TGTGCCAGCAGTGTCTATCGGACGAGTACGGGGACCCAGTACTTC. Its protein is CASSVYRTSTGTQYF. This chain connects TRBV25-1 to TRBJ2-5; D not certain. Germline values: CDR1 MGHDK, CDR2 SYGVNS. The CDR3 runs 15 residues. With 4 bases removed from V and 7 bases from J, the gap between germline ends came to 19 bases.